The 8 T cell receptor beta chains below all came from one sample that was sequenced in a study of glioma-infiltrating T cells. Using RNA template, CDR3s of TCR alpha and beta were amplified with iRepertoire arm-PCR. TCRdb itself ran the multiplex PCR reads through MiXCR, one entry per CDR3 protein. Among some 190,000 distinct CDR3 sequences listed, over 30% were seen once. Sequencing used glioma tissue, nonneoplastic brain tissue, or PBMCs (not recorded which). These receptors came from a human donor with low-grade glioma or glioblastoma, undergoing nonglioma brain surgery, or in good health (not recorded which).

To note about this clonotype: This may arise from a read error, as a much more abundant clone is one base away. The chain uses TRBV29-1 and TRBJ1-3; D unclear. CDR3 length: 13 residues. Per germline, CDR1 SQVTM and CDR2 ANQGSEA. V was cut by 2 bases and J by 6 bases, with 11 bases left in between. The CDR3 DNA is TGCAGCGTTGAACAGTCTACTGAAAACACCATATATTTT. As protein: CSVEQSTENTIYF.

This clonotype was detected many times. This chain connects TRBV20-1 to TRBJ2-3; D is uncertain. Germline CDR1 is DFQATT and CDR2 is SNEGSKA (reference sequence). The CDR3 spans 13 residues. Trimming took 1 base from V and 1 from J, leaving 6 bases between them. This CDR3 reads CSARGEGTDTQYF. CDR3 in DNA: TGCAGTGCTAGAGGCGAGGGCACAGATACGCAGTATTTT.

Many counts were recorded for this clonotype. The genes are TRBV27 and TRBJ1-2; 8 bases line up with TRBD1. This CDR3 has 18 amino acids. The trim removed 6 bases at V and 4 bases at J, leaving 19 bases unmatched. Germline CDR1 is MNHEY and CDR2 is SMNVEV (reference sequence). In DNA form, the CDR3 reads TGTGCCAGCAGACCCTCTTCCGGGACAGGAGGCGTGGGCTATGGCTACACCTTC. Its translation: CASRPSSGTGGVGYGYTF.

This clonotype was picked up many times. This chain uses TRBV20-1 with TRBJ1-6; no clear D. This CDR3 comprises 16 residues. V was cut by 0 bases and J by 0 bases, with 9 bases left in between. Germline V CDR1 and CDR2: DFQATT, SNEGSKA (reference sequence). This CDR3 reads CSARDRRSSYNSPLHF. CDR3 sequence (DNA): TGCAGTGCTAGAGATCGGAGGAGCTCCTATAATTCACCCCTCCACTTT.

The DNA for the CDR3 is TGCAGTGCAGCCTGGGGGGGCCATCCCTACGAGCAGTACTTC. Amino acids: CSAAWGGHPYEQYF. The chain joins TRBV20-1 to TRBJ2-7, with a weak D call TRBD2 (7 bases). Trimming cost V 6 bases and J 2 bases, with 17 bases left between them. In germline, CDR1 is DFQATT, CDR2 SNEGSKA (reference sequence). The CDR3 is made up of 14 amino acids.

The table lists this clonotype with many counts. V usage is TRBV7-2 and J usage is TRBJ2-7; 8 nucleotides agree with TRBD2. V lost 4 bases, J lost 7 bases, and 9 bases stayed unmatched. Germline V gene lookup returns CDR1 SGHTA and CDR2 FQGNSA. The CDR3 has 14 amino acids. CDR3 loop: CASSYGTRPTEQYF. CDR3 nucleotide sequence: TGTGCCAGCAGCTACGGGACTAGGCCTACGGAGCAGTACTTC. Supplemented by reference TRBV7-2 and TRBJ2-7, the full variable domain reads GAGVSQSPSNKVTEKGKDVELRCDPISGHTALYWYRQSLGQGLEFLIYFQGNSAPDKSGLPSDRFSAERTGGSVSTLTIQRTQQEDSAVYLCASSYGTRPTEQYFGPGTRLTVT.

Ten or more counts support this clonotype. This chain links TRBV10-3 with TRBJ2-7, with TRBD2 as a possible D gene (6 bases). The V gene lost 11 bases and the J gene lost 5 bases, with 19 bases spanning the gap. CDR3 length: 13 amino acids. Per germline, CDR1 ENHRY and CDR2 SYGVKD. CDR3 in DNA: TGTGCCTCGGGGGACGTACGGGGCCACGAGCAGTACTTC. Encoded protein: CASGDVRGHEQYF.

This CDR3 is CASSYQTGGGTEAFF. CDR3 nucleotides: TGTGCCAGCAGTTACCAGACAGGGGGTGGTACTGAAGCTTTCTTT. The chain employs TRBV6-9 and TRBJ1-1; 9 bases are shared with TRBD1. CDR1 is MNHGY and CDR2 is SVAAGI in the germline V gene. The CDR3 loop spans 15 amino acids. V lost 3 bases, J lost 5 bases, and 7 bases stayed unmatched.